This entry is about one T cell receptor beta chain. Its cognate antigen has yet to be identified. Base qualities are not provided; no much larger clone lies one nucleotide away. This sample stems from a study of CD8+ T cells in alopecia areata (dated by TCRdb to the late 2010s). In the study overall: Treated patients were enrolled in an open-label pilot trial of oral tofacitinib, 5 to 10 mg twice daily, for moderate-to-severe alopecia areata. Tofacitinib was administered for 6 to 18 months, and 6 months of follow-up off drug were then conducted to assess delayed response and recurrence. High-throughput TCRbeta sequencing was used to examine T cell clonal expansion in alopecia areata in both the C3H/HeJ mouse model and human patients. RNA was extracted with the PAXgene miRNA kit for fixed scalp, the miRNeasy kit for PBMCs, and the RNeasy kit for mouse skin. Tofacitinib-treated patients had biopsies at baseline and at 4 and 24 weeks of treatment, with a later scalp biopsy in several patients. On the human side, TCRbeta sequencing was run on scalp tissue and on sorted CD4+ and CD8+ peripheral blood T cells from healthy controls and from alopecia areata patients with either patchy or totalis/universalis disease. Clonality in the scalp was compared among normal scalp (n=4), patchy alopecia areata scalp (n=8), and alopecia totalis/universalis scalp (n=8). TCRbeta CDR3 regions were amplified by immunoSEQ multiplex PCR with 35 Vbeta forward and 13 Jbeta reverse primers.

Library prep was done by the immunoSEQ multiplex PCR assay. For TCR sequencing, RNA was extracted from every sample and reverse transcribed into cDNA to serve as template. First-strand cDNA was synthesized with SuperScript III using a 2:1 mix of oligo-dT and random hexamers. A synthetic immune receptor repertoire was used to gauge amplification bias, and whatever bias remained was removed computationally. In the source study's methods: Raw reads were preprocessed to remove errors, and CDR3 was defined by IMGT conventions from the conserved cysteine to phenylalanine. To get clonality, Shannon entropy was normalized by log2 of the number of productive unique TCRs and the result was subtracted from 1. Whether scalp clones were CD4 or CD8 was inferred by matching scalp TCRbeta sequences against CD4 and CD8 repertoires sorted from blood. TCRdb retrieved this table from immuneACCESS and kept in-frame rearrangements only. Not all clones are present; in checked studies, unresolved V genes account for under half, and no reason is known for the remainder. V, J and clone size derive from that table, while D and trimming were established from the DNA sequence. The sample table contains some 150,000 clones; only one count was recorded for 45% to 55% of them. The ten largest make up 15% to 20% of the sample.

The CDR3 sequence holds 15 residues, the cysteine and phenylalanine included. Of the read, only the CDR3 DNA is kept; its 45 bases are in frame from base 1. Relative to germline, V is missing 3 bases and J is missing 2 bases, with 8 bases of the junction outside any gene match. Per the germline V gene, SGHRS is the CDR1 and YFSETQ is the CDR2. The time point label, read with the paper, signifies: baseline before oral tofacitinib. From alopecia areata patients, peripheral blood was collected along with lesional scalp punch biopsies. After PBMCs were isolated by density centrifugation and stained for CD3, CD4 and CD8, a FACSAria was used to sort CD4+ and CD8+ T cells. Beyond this particular receptor, the publication reports: Compared with mice, TCR sequences shared between patients were less clear, possibly partly because of HLA diversity across the patient population. Unlike mouse skin, where gammadelta T cells dominate, normal human skin contains resident alphabeta T cells that get sequenced too, which complicates analysis of the scalp TCR repertoire. Compared with normal scalp, lesional scalp had higher clonality and more expanded CD8+ clones, particularly in alopecia totalis/universalis, a pattern that suggests antigenic drive.

Material: CD8+ T cells sorted from blood, obtained at week 0. Rearrangement joined TRBV5-1 to TRBJ2-7, with 7 bases aligning to TRBD1. The sequence was collected from a human donor with alopecia areata. The CDR3 in this case is CASSSDPGTAYEQYF. The sequenced DNA is TGCGCCAGCAGCTCTGATCCCGGGACAGCCTACGAGCAGTACTTC.